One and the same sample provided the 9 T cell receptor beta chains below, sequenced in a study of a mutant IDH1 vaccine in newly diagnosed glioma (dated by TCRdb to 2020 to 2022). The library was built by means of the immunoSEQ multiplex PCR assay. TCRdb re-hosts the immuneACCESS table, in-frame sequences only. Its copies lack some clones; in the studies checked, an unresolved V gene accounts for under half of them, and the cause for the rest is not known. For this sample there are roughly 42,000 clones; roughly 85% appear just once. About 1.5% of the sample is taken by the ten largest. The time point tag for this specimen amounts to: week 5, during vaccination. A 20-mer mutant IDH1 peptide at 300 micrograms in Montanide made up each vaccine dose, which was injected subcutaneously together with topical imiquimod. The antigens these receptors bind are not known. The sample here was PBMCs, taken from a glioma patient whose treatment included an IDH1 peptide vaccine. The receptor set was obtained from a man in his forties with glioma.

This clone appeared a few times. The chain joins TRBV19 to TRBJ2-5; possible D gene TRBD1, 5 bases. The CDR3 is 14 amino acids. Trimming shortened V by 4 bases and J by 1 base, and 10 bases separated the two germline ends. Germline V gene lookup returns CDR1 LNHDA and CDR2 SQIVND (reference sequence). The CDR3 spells CASSKQAPQETQYF. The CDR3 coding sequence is TGTGCCAGTAGTAAACAGGCGCCCCAAGAGACCCAGTACTTC.

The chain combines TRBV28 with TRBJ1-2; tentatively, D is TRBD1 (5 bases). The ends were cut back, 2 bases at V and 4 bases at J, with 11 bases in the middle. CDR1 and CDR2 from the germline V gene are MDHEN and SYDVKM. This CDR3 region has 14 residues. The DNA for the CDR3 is TGTGCCAGCAGTTTAGGGCAGGGAGGCTATGGCTACACCTTC. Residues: CASSLGQGGYGYTF.

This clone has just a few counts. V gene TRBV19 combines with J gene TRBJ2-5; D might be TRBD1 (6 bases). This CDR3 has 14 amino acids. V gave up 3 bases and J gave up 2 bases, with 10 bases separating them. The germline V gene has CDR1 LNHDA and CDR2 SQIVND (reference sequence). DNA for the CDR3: TGTGCCAGTAGTATTGGACAGAGTCAAGAGACCCAGTACTTC. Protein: CASSIGQSQETQYF.

The CDR3 reads CASRDRGPDTQYF. The CDR3 DNA is TGTGCCAGCCGCGACAGGGGCCCAGATACGCAGTATTTT. V and J are TRBV6-5 and TRBJ2-3; 8 nucleotides match TRBD1. Germline V gene sequence: CDR1 MNHEY, CDR2 SVGAGI. This CDR3 is 13 amino acids long. Germline trimming cut 8 bases from V and 4 bases from J; bases unmatched to any gene: 5.

This CDR3 reads CASSLGRETQYF. CDR3 nucleotide sequence: TGCGCCAGCAGCTTGGGTCGCGAGACCCAGTACTTC. The V gene is TRBV5-1, the J gene TRBJ2-5; D is undetermined. The length of the CDR3 is 12 residues. From germline, CDR1 is SGHRS and CDR2 YFSETQ. V was clipped by 0 bases and J by 5 bases, with 5 bases between them.

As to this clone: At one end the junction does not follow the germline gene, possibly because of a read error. The chain's CDR3 is CASSLGGGSGYEQFF. The CDR3 DNA reads as TGTGCTAGCAGCTTAGGTGGCGGGAGTGGGTATGAGCAGTTCTTC. The chain is built from TRBV7-7 and TRBJ2-1; 7 bases are shared with TRBD2. This CDR3 has 15 residues. The germline gives CDR1 SSHAT, CDR2 FNYEAQ (reference sequence).

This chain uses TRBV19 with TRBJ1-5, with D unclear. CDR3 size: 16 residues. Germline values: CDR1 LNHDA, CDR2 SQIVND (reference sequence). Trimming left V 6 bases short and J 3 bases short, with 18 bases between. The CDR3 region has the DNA TGTGCCAGTAGCCCTTGGGCGGGGTCCCTCAATCAGCCCCAGCATTTT. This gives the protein CASSPWAGSLNQPQHF. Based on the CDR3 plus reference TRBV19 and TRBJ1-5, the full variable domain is DGGITQSPKYLFRKEGQNVTLSCEQNLNHDAMYWYRQDPGQGLRLIYYSQIVNDFQKGDIAEGYSVSREKKESFPLTVTSAQKNPTAFYLCASSPWAGSLNQPQHFGDGTRLSIL.

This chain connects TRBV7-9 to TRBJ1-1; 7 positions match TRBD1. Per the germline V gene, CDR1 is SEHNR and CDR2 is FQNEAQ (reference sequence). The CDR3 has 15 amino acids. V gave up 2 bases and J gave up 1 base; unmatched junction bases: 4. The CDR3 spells CASSLSGGRNTEAFF. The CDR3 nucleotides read TGTGCCAGCAGCTTATCAGGGGGAAGGAACACTGAAGCTTTCTTT.

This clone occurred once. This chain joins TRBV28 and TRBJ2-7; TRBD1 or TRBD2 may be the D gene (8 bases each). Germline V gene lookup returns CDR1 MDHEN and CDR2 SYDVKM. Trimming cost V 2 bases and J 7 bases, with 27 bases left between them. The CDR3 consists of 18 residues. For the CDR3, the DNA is TGTGCCAGCAGTTTACAGGACAGGGCATCCGAACGGGGGGGGGAGCAGTACTTC. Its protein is CASSLQDRASERGGEQYF.